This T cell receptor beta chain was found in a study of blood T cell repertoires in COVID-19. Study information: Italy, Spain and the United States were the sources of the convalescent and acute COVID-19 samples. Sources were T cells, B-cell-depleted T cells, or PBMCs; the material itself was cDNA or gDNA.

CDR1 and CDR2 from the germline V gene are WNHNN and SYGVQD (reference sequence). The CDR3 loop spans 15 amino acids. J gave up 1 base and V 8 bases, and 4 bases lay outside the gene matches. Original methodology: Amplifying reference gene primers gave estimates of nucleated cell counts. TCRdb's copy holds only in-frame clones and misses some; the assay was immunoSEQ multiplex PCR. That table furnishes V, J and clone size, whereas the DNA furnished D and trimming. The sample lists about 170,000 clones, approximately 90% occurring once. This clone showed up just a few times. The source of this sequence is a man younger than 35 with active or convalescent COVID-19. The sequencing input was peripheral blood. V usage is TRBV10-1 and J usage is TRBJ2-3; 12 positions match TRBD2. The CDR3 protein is CASASGGVGTDTQYF. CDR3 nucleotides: TGCGCCAGCGCTAGCGGGGGGGTTGGCACAGATACGCAGTATTTT.